Sequencing of this T cell receptor beta chain was carried out in a study of cytomegalovirus exposure and HLA in healthy donors. The PCR ran on 60 Vbeta and 13 Jbeta primers. Per the original data handling: A follow-up analysis tallied tens of millions of unique TCR beta chains, approximately 10 million shared. Only in-frame clones appear in the TCRdb table, and some are missing; sequencing was by immunoSEQ multiplex PCR. That table is the source of V, J and clone size, and D and trimming were worked out from the DNA. The repertoire holds approximately 160,000 clones, with around 79% as singletons. Concerning this clone: Its antigen remains unidentified.

General study results and limits: Per published reports, the classifier diagnosed cytomegalovirus status with high specificity and sensitivity.

V was shortened by 6 bases and J by 5 bases, with 19 bases between the two germline ends. The CDR3 spans 15 residues. CDR1 is SNHLY, CDR2 FYNNEI, per germline. Sequences were obtained from PBMCs. The rearrangement joins TRBV2 to TRBJ1-2; D gene ambiguous. The source of this sequence is a male donor in good health and CMV-seropositive. In DNA, the CDR3 is TGTGCCAGCAGGGCGGCGGGGTTCCTAGGGTATGGCTACACCTTC. Its translation: CASRAAGFLGYGYTF.